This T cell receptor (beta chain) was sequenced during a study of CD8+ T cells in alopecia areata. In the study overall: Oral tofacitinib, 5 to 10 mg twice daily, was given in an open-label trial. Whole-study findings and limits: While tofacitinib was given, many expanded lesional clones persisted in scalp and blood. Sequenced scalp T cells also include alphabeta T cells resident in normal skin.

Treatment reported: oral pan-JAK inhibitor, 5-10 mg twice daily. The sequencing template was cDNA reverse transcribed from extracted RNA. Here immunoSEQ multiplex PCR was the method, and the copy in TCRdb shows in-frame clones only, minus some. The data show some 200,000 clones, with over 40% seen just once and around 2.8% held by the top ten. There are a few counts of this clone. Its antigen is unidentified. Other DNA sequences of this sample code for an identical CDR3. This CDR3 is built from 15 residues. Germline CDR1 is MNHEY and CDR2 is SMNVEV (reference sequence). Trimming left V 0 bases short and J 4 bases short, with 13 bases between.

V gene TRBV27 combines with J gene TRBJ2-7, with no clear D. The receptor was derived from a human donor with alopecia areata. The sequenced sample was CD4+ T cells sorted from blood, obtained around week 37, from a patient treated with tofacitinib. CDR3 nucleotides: TGTGCCAGCAGTTTATCCCCCCGACTTAATTACGAGCAGTACTTC. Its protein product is CASSLSPRLNYEQYF.